These 20 T cell receptor beta chains originate from one sample sequenced in a study of blood T cells in healthy people across ages. Alongside a J-beta primer mix, a sample-barcoded 5' primer served in a second PCR lasting about 7 to 12 cycles. One entry per CDR3 protein, called by TCRdb with MiXCR from the 5' RACE reads. Of around 990,000 distinct CDR3 sequences in the sample, 20% to 25% were seen once. This same sample was also taken into another study, of T cells of mothers and their children.

Sequencing was done on a sample of blood. These TCRs come from a girl between 2 and 10 years old in good health.

To note about this clonotype: The junction does not match germline at one end; this may be a read error. The V gene is TRBV7-9, the J gene TRBJ1-2, with 7 positions matching TRBD1. Germline V lookup: CDR1 SEHNR, CDR2 FQNEAQ (reference sequence). The CDR3 sequence is 13 residues long. The CDR3 sequence is CTSRGGLYYGYTF. Written as DNA, the CDR3 is TGTACCAGCAGGGGGGGCCTATACTATGGCTACACCTTC.

The chain recombines TRBV4-1 with TRBJ1-1; D uncertain. The V end was cut by 8 bases, the J end by 7 bases, with 20 bases between. Germline-derived CDR1 and CDR2 are MGHRA and YSYEKL. The CDR3 loop spans 14 amino acids. This CDR3 is CASGGGPNRDEAFF. DNA for the CDR3: TGCGCCAGCGGCGGAGGCCCAAATCGAGATGAAGCTTTCTTT.

This clonotype was seen a few times. The V and J genes are TRBV20-1 and TRBJ2-1; 9 bases are shared with TRBD2. CDR1 is DFQATT, CDR2 SNEGSKA, per germline (reference sequence). Trimming cost V 2 bases and J 2 bases; bases outside gene matches: 7. The CDR3 runs to 16 residues. The chain's CDR3 is CSARSGLAGPYNEQFF. DNA of the CDR3: TGCAGTGCTAGATCGGGACTAGCTGGCCCCTACAATGAGCAGTTCTTC.

The chain carries TRBV25-1 and TRBJ2-5; 7 bases are shared with TRBD2. The last part of the DNA fits TRBJ2-7 better; the J call may be wrong. CDR3 length: 15 residues. Germline CDR1 reads MGHDK; CDR2 reads SYGVNS. Here the CDR3 DNA reads TGTGCCAGCAGTGAAAGCGGGGTAGGACCCTACGAGCAGTACTTC. Amino acids: CASSESGVGPYEQYF.

The table lists this clonotype with a few counts. The chain has TRBV7-9 and TRBJ1-4; D possibly corresponds to TRBD1 (5 bases). Germline CDR1 and CDR2: SEHNR and FQNEAQ (reference sequence). The CDR3 extends over 15 amino acids. V lost 5 bases, J lost 0 bases, and 10 bases lay in between. CDR3 protein: CASSLRTPTNEKLFF. In DNA, the CDR3 is TGTGCCAGCAGCCTCCGGACACCAACTAATGAAAAACTGTTTTTT.

The rearrangement uses TRBV11-2 and TRBJ2-5; 10 positions match TRBD2. The end of the DNA is better explained by TRBJ2-7, so the J call may be wrong. CDR3 length equals 15 residues. Germline CDR1 is SGHAT and CDR2 is FQNNGV. Here the CDR3 reads CASSFLAGAMYEQYF. In DNA, the CDR3 is TGTGCCAGCAGCTTTCTAGCGGGAGCGATGTACGAGCAGTACTTC.

This clonotype was picked up a small number of times. The rearrangement links TRBV28 to TRBJ2-7; no clear D gene. V was shortened by 6 bases and J by 2 bases, with 11 bases between the two germline ends. Germline-derived CDR1 and CDR2 are MDHEN and SYDVKM. This CDR3 is 13 amino acids long. In DNA, the CDR3 is TGTGCCAGCAGCAACGAGGAAGCCTACGAGCAGTACTTC. Residues: CASSNEEAYEQYF. Looking up the rest from reference TRBV28 and TRBJ2-7 gives the full variable domain: DVKVTQSSRYLVKRTGEKVFLECVQDMDHENMFWYRQDPGLGLRLIYFSYDVKMKEKGDIPEGYSVSREKKERFSLILESASTNQTSMYLCASSNEEAYEQYFGPGTRLTVT.

The genes are TRBV20-1 and TRBJ2-3, with unresolved D. With 0 bases removed from V and 2 bases from J, the gap between germline ends came to 3 bases. Germline CDR1 DFQATT, CDR2 SNEGSKA (reference sequence). This CDR3 has 12 residues. The DNA of the CDR3 is TGCAGTGCTAGAGAATACACAGATACGCAGTATTTT. This gives the protein CSAREYTDTQYF.

This clonotype was seen a few times. V and J are TRBV12-3 or TRBV12-4 and TRBJ1-4; D not certain. V lost 2 bases and J lost 10, with 5 bases in between. The CDR3 totals 11 residues. In DNA, the CDR3 is TGTGCCAGCAGTTTAATGGGAAAACTGTTTTTT. Translating gives CASSLMGKLFF.

The chain couples TRBV2 to TRBJ1-2; D ambiguous. Trimming took 7 bases from V and 4 from J, leaving 10 bases between them. Germline lookup yields CDR1 SNHLY and CDR2 FYNNEI. There are 12 residues in the CDR3. The CDR3 reads CASTERIYGYTF. CDR3 in DNA: TGTGCCAGCACGGAGCGGATCTATGGCTACACCTTC.

A word on this clonotype: A read error may produce the germline difference seen at one junction end. The V gene is TRBV24-1, the J gene TRBJ1-4, with 9 bases identical to TRBD1. Germline-derived CDR1 and CDR2 are KGHDR and SFDVKD. The CDR3 runs to 17 residues. For the CDR3, the DNA is TGTGCCACCAGTTCGGGACAGGGTGGCGCCGCTAATGAAAAACTGCTTTTT. Protein: CATSSGQGGAANEKLLF.

This clonotype came up a few times. The chain recombines TRBV27 with TRBJ2-5; D is undetermined. Germline lookup yields CDR1 MNHEY and CDR2 SMNVEV (reference sequence). The CDR3 is made up of 16 amino acids. Trimming left V 6 bases short and J 3 bases short, with 20 bases between. CDR3 amino acids: CASSRAWVPEKETQYF. Written as DNA, the CDR3 is TGTGCCAGCAGCCGAGCCTGGGTGCCGGAGAAAGAGACCCAGTACTTC.

The chain joins TRBV27 to TRBJ1-2; 7 nucleotides line up with TRBD1. The CDR3 is 15 amino acids. Per germline, CDR1 MNHEY and CDR2 SMNVEV (reference sequence). After removal of 0 bases from V and 4 bases from J, the junction contained 5 bases not matched to a gene. The CDR3 nucleotides read TGTGCCAGCAGTTTATCGGACAGGTTAACCTATGGCTACACCTTC. Encoded protein: CASSLSDRLTYGYTF.

This chain connects TRBV7-9 to TRBJ2-7, with D possibly being TRBD1 (5 bases). Germline lookup yields CDR1 SEHNR and CDR2 FQNEAQ (reference sequence). V shed 5 bases and J shed 2 bases, with 13 bases lying between them. This CDR3 has 14 amino acids. The CDR3 protein is CASSLRDFPYEQYF. CDR3 in DNA: TGTGCCAGCAGCCTCAGGGATTTCCCCTACGAGCAGTACTTC.

The V gene is TRBV15, the J gene TRBJ2-1; possibly TRBD1 or TRBD2 for D (6 bases each). The CDR3 is made up of 18 amino acids. Trimming left V 0 bases short and J 4 bases short, with 19 bases between. Germline V lookup: CDR1 LNHNV, CDR2 YYDKDF (reference sequence). CDR3 amino acids: CATSRDIPRAGTYNEQFF. The CDR3 region has the DNA TGTGCCACCAGCAGAGATATCCCGAGGGCGGGGACATACAATGAGCAGTTCTTC.

J is TRBJ2-5 and V is TRBV27; TRBD2 matches 8 bases. Near its end, the DNA agrees better with TRBJ2-7, so the J call may be wrong. CDR1 and CDR2 from the germline V gene are MNHEY and SMNVEV (reference sequence). CDR3 size: 17 residues. CDR3 bases: TGTGCCAGCAGTATTTTCCACCCCACTAGCGGCTCCTACGAGCAGTACTTC. This translates into CASSIFHPTSGSYEQYF.

This clonotype was seen a few times. The rearrangement links TRBV29-1 to TRBJ2-5, with a possible D match to TRBD2 (5 bases). Trimming left V 5 bases short and J 0 bases short, with 13 bases between. The CDR3 consists of 14 residues. Germline CDR1 reads SQVTM; CDR2 reads ANQGSEA. Written as DNA, the CDR3 is TGCAGCGTTTTTCCTAGCAGATACCAAGAGACCCAGTACTTC. Translated: CSVFPSRYQETQYF.

This CDR3 reads CASRQGWYQETQYF. In DNA, the CDR3 is TGTGCCAGCCGACAGGGGTGGTATCAAGAGACCCAGTACTTC. V gene TRBV6-1 combines with J gene TRBJ2-5, with TRBD1 identical over 8 bases. The trim removed 8 bases at V and 2 bases at J, leaving 7 bases unmatched. Per the germline V gene, CDR1 is MNHNS and CDR2 is SASEGT. This CDR3 region has 14 residues.

This clonotype was detected only a few times. The chain joins TRBV12-3 or TRBV12-4 to TRBJ2-1; 7 bases align to TRBD2. CDR3 length: 14 residues. The V gene end was trimmed by 5 bases and the J gene end by 5 bases; junction bases not matched to a gene: 6. The CDR3: CASSPSGLHNEQFF. The CDR3 DNA follows: TGTGCCAGCAGTCCTAGCGGCCTCCACAATGAGCAGTTCTTC.

In its sample, this clonotype was seen a few times. The chain joins TRBV9 to TRBJ2-5; TRBD1 is a possible D gene (5 bases). Trimming cost V 0 bases and J 3 bases, with 24 bases left between them. CDR1 is SGDLS, CDR2 YYNGEE, per germline. The CDR3 is 19 residues long. Here the CDR3 DNA reads TGTGCCAGCAGCGTAGGGCAACAGCTTTACGTAGGGGCAAAAGAGACCCAGTACTTC. Protein: CASSVGQQLYVGAKETQYF.